A single sample is the source of the 15 T cell receptor beta chains below, sequenced in a study of T-cell reconstitution after alpha-beta-depleted transplantation in children. Library preparation (for TCRbeta) was performed with unique molecular identifiers. MiXCR, applied by TCRdb to the PCR reads, yields one record per CDR3 protein. The sample consists of approximately 510,000 distinct CDR3 sequences, 18% of them appearing once. The source was PBMCs from the stem cell graft donor, collected from the stem cell graft. All receptors derive from a human donor who donated a stem cell graft to a child with acute lymphoblastic leukemia.

The genes are TRBV29-1 and TRBJ1-2, with D perhaps matching TRBD1 (5 bases). Germline V gene data show CDR1 as SQVTM and CDR2 as ANQGSEA. The CDR3 has 11 residues. The germline V and J ends were trimmed by 7 bases and 7 bases, with 13 bases remaining between them. Written as DNA, the CDR3 is TGCAGCGCCGCCTGGGGGTCTGGCTACACCTTC. Protein: CSAAWGSGYTF.

The rearrangement joins TRBV5-1 to TRBJ2-7, with 9 bases matching TRBD1. V shed 1 base, J shed 4 bases, and the junction held 6 bases outside the gene matches. This CDR3 comprises 15 residues. Germline loops: CDR1 SGHRS, CDR2 YFSETQ. DNA for the CDR3: TGCGCCAGCAGCTTGTGGACAGGGGCTAGTTACGAGCAGTACTTC. Protein sequence: CASSLWTGASYEQYF.

The rearrangement uses TRBV5-1 and TRBJ1-4; D possibly corresponds to TRBD1 (5 bases). The V end was cut by 1 base, the J end by 2 bases, with 9 bases between. Germline values: CDR1 SGHRS, CDR2 YFSETQ. There are 15 residues in the CDR3. CDR3 amino acids: CASSLRGRTNEKLFF. The CDR3 nucleotides read TGCGCCAGCAGCTTGAGGGGAAGGACTAATGAAAAACTGTTTTTT.

There are a few counts of this clonotype. The V and J genes are TRBV19 and TRBJ1-1, with D unclear. V lost 5 bases to trimming and J lost 4 bases, with 11 bases between them. The CDR3 has 13 amino acids. Germline CDR1 reads LNHDA; CDR2 reads SQIVND (reference sequence). CDR3 DNA sequence: TGTGCCAGTAGTGCGAAGGCTGGCACTGAAGCTTTCTTT. The encoded protein is CASSAKAGTEAFF.

The table lists this clonotype with a few counts. The chain employs TRBV6-5 and TRBJ1-2; D unresolved. The CDR3 runs to 14 residues. Germline CDR1 reads MNHEY; CDR2 reads SVGAGI. Trimming pared 2 bases from V and 3 bases from J, leaving 10 bases between. The CDR3 is CASSYGLTDYGYTF. The CDR3 DNA reads TGTGCCAGCAGTTACGGACTCACTGACTATGGCTACACCTTC.

The chain combines TRBV5-8 with TRBJ2-5; 8 bases line up with TRBD1. This CDR3 is built from 15 residues. Germline CDR1 reads SGHTS; CDR2 reads YDEGEE. The trim removed 4 bases at V and 5 bases at J, leaving 10 bases unmatched. CDR3 nucleotide sequence: TGTGCCAGCAGCAGTGCCGGGACAGGCGGGGAGACCCAGTACTTC. It specifies CASSSAGTGGETQYF.

V is TRBV12-3 or TRBV12-4 and J is TRBJ1-2; 7 bases map to TRBD1. With 6 bases clipped from V and 8 bases from J, the junction kept 9 bases outside the gene matches. The CDR3 spans 13 residues. The CDR3 spells CASRHDREIGYTF. The CDR3 DNA is TGTGCCAGCAGACACGACAGGGAGATCGGCTACACCTTC.

This clonotype was counted between two and nine times. The rearrangement joins TRBV4-1 to TRBJ1-4; D ambiguous. This CDR3 has 17 amino acids. V shed 1 base and J shed 5 bases, with 17 bases lying between them. Germline V gene lookup returns CDR1 MGHRA and CDR2 YSYEKL. The CDR3 protein is CASSQVPRAARNEKLFF. The CDR3, as DNA: TGCGCCAGCAGCCAAGTCCCGCGGGCCGCCCGAAATGAAAAACTGTTTTTT.

This clonotype turned up a few times. The chain uses TRBV29-1 and TRBJ1-2; 7 nucleotides align to TRBD1. V was pared by 6 bases and J by 2 bases, with 6 bases of the junction left unmatched. Germline V gene data show CDR1 as SQVTM and CDR2 as ANQGSEA. The CDR3 spans 13 residues. CDR3 in amino acids: CSVSGGLNYGYTF. CDR3 sequence (DNA): TGCAGCGTATCAGGGGGATTGAACTATGGCTACACCTTC.

This clonotype has a handful of counts. The chain uses TRBV7-9 and TRBJ1-2; weak D call: TRBD1 (6 bases). V was shortened by 6 bases and J by 5 bases, with 19 bases between the two germline ends. The CDR3 is made up of 15 amino acids. From germline, CDR1 is SEHNR and CDR2 FQNEAQ (reference sequence). The CDR3 reads CASSPRGGSTYGYTF. The DNA of the CDR3 is TGTGCCAGCAGTCCCCGGGGGGGCAGTACATATGGCTACACCTTC.

This clonotype was counted between two and nine times. This chain joins TRBV15 and TRBJ2-7, with D possibly TRBD2 on 6 matching bases. This CDR3 is 16 amino acids long. V lost 5 bases and J lost 4, with 21 bases in between. Germline-derived CDR1 and CDR2 are LNHNV and YYDKDF (reference sequence). CDR3 coding DNA: TGTGCCACCAGCCCCCCAACGGGGACGGGACTTTACGAGCAGTACTTC. Protein: CATSPPTGTGLYEQYF.

This clonotype turned up a few times. The CDR3 DNA reads TGCGCCAGCAGCTTCGGAAGTTTTGAGCAGTTCTTC. Protein: CASSFGSFEQFF. V is TRBV5-1 and J is TRBJ2-1, with unresolved D. This CDR3 has 12 amino acids. Per the germline V gene, CDR1 is SGHRS and CDR2 is YFSETQ. V gave up 2 bases and J gave up 9 bases, with 9 bases separating them.

The genes are TRBV7-2 and TRBJ2-7; 11 bases map to TRBD2. The CDR3 is made up of 16 amino acids. Germline V gene data show CDR1 as SGHTA and CDR2 as FQGNSA. J lost 6 bases, V lost 5 bases, and 12 bases had no gene match. In nucleotides, the CDR3 is TGTGCCAGCAGCGCTAGCCGACTAGCGGGAACCGGCGAGCAGTACTTC. Protein: CASSASRLAGTGEQYF.

Only a few counts were recorded for this clonotype. The J gene is TRBJ2-7, the V gene TRBV20-1; D unclear. This CDR3 region has 13 residues. The V gene lost 6 bases and the J gene lost 3 bases, with 15 bases spanning the gap. Per germline, CDR1 DFQATT and CDR2 SNEGSKA (reference sequence). CDR3 loop: CSARTNALYEQYF. CDR3 nucleotides: TGCAGTGCGCGCACAAACGCCCTCTACGAGCAGTACTTC.

The V gene is TRBV7-6, the J gene TRBJ2-3, with D perhaps assigned TRBD1 or TRBD2 (7 bases each). The germline V gene encodes CDR1 SGHVS and CDR2 FNYEAQ. V was trimmed by 1 base and J by 2 bases, leaving 13 bases between them. CDR3 size: 16 residues. The chain's CDR3 is CASSLGAGGVTDTQYF. CDR3 nucleotides: TGTGCCAGCAGCTTAGGGGCAGGGGGGGTCACAGATACGCAGTATTTT.